The present T cell receptor beta chain was sequenced within a study of blood T cell repertoires in COVID-19. Study-level background: Material from acute and convalescent COVID-19 was sourced from the United States, Italy and Spain. T cells, B-cell-depleted T cells, or PBMCs supplied cDNA or gDNA.

Source study methods: Using reference gene primer amplification, nucleated cell counts were estimated. Data came from immunoSEQ multiplex PCR; TCRdb stores just in-frame clones and leaves some out. The V and J calls and clone size were taken over from that table, and D and trimming were inferred from the DNA. The table includes some 280,000 clones, about 85% detected once. Germline V gene sequence: CDR1 SGHTA, CDR2 FQGNSA. The V segment lost 0 bases and the J segment 3 bases; nucleotides outside the gene matches: 3. This CDR3 is built from 16 residues. This TCR derives from a woman between 45 and 60 years old with active or convalescent COVID-19. Sequenced sample: peripheral blood. V and J are TRBV7-2 and TRBJ2-1, with 9 nucleotides matching TRBD2. The CDR3 coding sequence is TGTGCCAGCAGCTTAGCTAGCGGGGGCTTCTACAATGAGCAGTTCTTC. Its translation: CASSLASGGFYNEQFF.